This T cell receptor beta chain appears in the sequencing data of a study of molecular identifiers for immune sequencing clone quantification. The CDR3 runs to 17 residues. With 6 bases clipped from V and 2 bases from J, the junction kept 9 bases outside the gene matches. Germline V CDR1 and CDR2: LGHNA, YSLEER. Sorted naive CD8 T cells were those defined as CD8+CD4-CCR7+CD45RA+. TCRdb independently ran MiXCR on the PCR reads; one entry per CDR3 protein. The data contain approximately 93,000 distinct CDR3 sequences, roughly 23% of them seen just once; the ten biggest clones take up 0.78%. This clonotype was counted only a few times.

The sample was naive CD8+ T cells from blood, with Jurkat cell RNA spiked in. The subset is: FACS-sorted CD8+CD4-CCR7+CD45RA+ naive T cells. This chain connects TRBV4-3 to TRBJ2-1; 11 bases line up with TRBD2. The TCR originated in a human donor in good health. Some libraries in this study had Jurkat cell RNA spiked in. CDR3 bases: TGCGCCAGCAGGAACTCCCCTAGCGGGAGGACCTACAATGAGCAGTTCTTC. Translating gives CASRNSPSGRTYNEQFF.